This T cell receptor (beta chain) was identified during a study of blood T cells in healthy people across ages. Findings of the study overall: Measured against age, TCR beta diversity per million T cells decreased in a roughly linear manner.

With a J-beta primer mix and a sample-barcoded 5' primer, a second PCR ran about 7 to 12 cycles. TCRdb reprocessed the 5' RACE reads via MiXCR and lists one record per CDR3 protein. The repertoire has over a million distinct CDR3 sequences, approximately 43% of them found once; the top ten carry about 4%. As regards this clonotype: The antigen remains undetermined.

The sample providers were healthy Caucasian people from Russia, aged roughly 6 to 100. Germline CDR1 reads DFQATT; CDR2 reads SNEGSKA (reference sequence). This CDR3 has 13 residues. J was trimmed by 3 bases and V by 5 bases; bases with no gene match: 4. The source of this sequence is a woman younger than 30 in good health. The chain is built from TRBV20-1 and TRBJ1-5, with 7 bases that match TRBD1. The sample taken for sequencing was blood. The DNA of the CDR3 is TGCAGTGCTTTACAGGGGTTCAATCAGCCCCAGCATTTT. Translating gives CSALQGFNQPQHF.